This T cell receptor beta chain was identified during a study of blood T cell repertoires in COVID-19. At the level of the study: Sources were T cells, B-cell-depleted T cells, or PBMCs; the material itself was cDNA or gDNA.

Repertoires were generated with immunoSEQ multiplex PCR, while TCRdb's copy carries only in-frame clones and drops some. The profile covers tens of thousands of clones, with about nine tenths appearing a single time and about 3.2% taken by the ten largest. The J segment lost 4 bases and the V segment lost 5 bases, leaving 11 bases of the junction unmatched. The CDR3 is made up of 18 amino acids. Per germline, CDR1 LNHDA and CDR2 SQIVND (reference sequence). Sequencing was performed on peripheral blood. The rearrangement joins TRBV19 to TRBJ2-2; TRBD2 matches at 12 bases. The sequence came from a woman aged 70 to 79 with acute or convalescent COVID-19. CDR3 residues: CASSEAAPSGRVTGELFF. The DNA of the CDR3 is TGTGCCAGTAGTGAAGCTGCGCCTAGCGGGAGGGTCACCGGGGAGCTGTTTTTT.